Following are 9 T cell receptor beta chains from one sample sequenced in a study of CXCR3-negative and CXCR3-positive naive CD8 T cells. Study-wide results and caveats: CXCR3-positive naive cells had more hydrophobic TRB CDR3s than CXCR3-negative naive cells.

5' RACE with UMI labels generated the TRB cDNA libraries. TCRdb reanalyzed the 5' RACE reads and collapses them to one entry per CDR3 protein, without DNA. In total, the table holds tens of thousands of distinct CDR3 sequences. The antigens for these receptors are not known. The sequenced sample was naive CXCR3+ CD8+ T cells from blood. The subset denotes: CD45RO-CCR7+CD27+CD95- naive CD8+ T cells expressing CXCR3 (TNR3+). These receptors came from a human donor in good health. Some clones in this sample may be carry-over from other donors' samples.

The V call is TRBV28, the J call TRBJ1-6; TCRdb's assignment of TRBD1 cannot be checked, as there is no DNA. Germline lookup yields CDR1 MDHEN and CDR2 SYDVKM. This CDR3 is built from 13 residues. CDR3: CASNVTPDSPLHF. Full variable domain (remainder filled in from reference TRBV28 and TRBJ1-6): DVKVTQSSRYLVKRTGEKVFLECVQDMDHENMFWYRQDPGLGLRLIYFSYDVKMKEKGDIPEGYSVSREKKERFSLILESASTNQTSMYLCASNVTPDSPLHFGNGTRLTVT.

This sequence joins TRBV4-2 and TRBJ2-3; TCRdb proposes TRBD1, but this gene call is untestable without DNA. Germline loops: CDR1 LGHNA, CDR2 YNFKEQ. CDR3 size: 16 residues. CDR3 residues: CASSQGWVGEPDTQYF.

The chain carries TRBV3-1 and TRBJ2-5; as DNA is missing, the TRBD2 call by TCRdb cannot be tested. CDR1 is LGHDT and CDR2 is YNNKEL in the germline V gene (reference sequence). The length of the CDR3 is 16 residues. CDR3 in amino acids: CATIGGLKSIQETQYF.

The V call is TRBV6-2 or TRBV6-3, the J call TRBJ2-1; absent DNA, TCRdb's TRBD2 call cannot be checked. The CDR3 consists of 15 residues. Germline CDR1 and CDR2: MNHEY and SVGEGT. CDR3: CASSYRASGGNEQFF.

V is TRBV12-3 or TRBV12-4 and J is TRBJ1-4; the D call from TCRdb, TRBD1, cannot be confirmed without DNA. This CDR3 is built from 14 residues. This CDR3 reads CASSSGTGDEKLFF.

The V and J genes are TRBV7-8 and TRBJ2-7; the D call of TRBD1 rests on TCRdb alone, since no DNA is present to check it. CDR1 and CDR2 (germline): SGHVS, FQNEAQ. This CDR3 has 14 amino acids. The chain's CDR3 is CASSLWQGSYEQYF. The variable domain in full, completed from reference TRBV7-8 and TRBJ2-7, reads GAGVSQSPRYKVAKRGQDVALRCDPISGHVSLFWYQQALGQGPEFLTYFQNEAQLDKSGLPSDRFFAERPEGSVSTLKIQRTQQEDSAVYLCASSLWQGSYEQYFGPGTRLTVT.

The chain combines TRBV6-5 with TRBJ2-2; the TCRdb D gene call, TRBD1, has no DNA to confirm it. The CDR3 has 16 amino acids. The germline V gene encodes CDR1 MNHEY and CDR2 SVGAGI. Here the CDR3 reads CASSYTATGGHGELFF.

The CDR3 loop reads CASSPDRAGTQYF. This chain connects TRBV6-5 to TRBJ2-5; there is no DNA to check the TCRdb D call of TRBD1. The CDR3 runs 13 residues. The germline CDR1 and CDR2 sequences are MNHEY and SVGAGI.

The rearrangement links TRBV27 to TRBJ2-7; checking the TCRdb D call of TRBD1 is not possible without DNA. The CDR3 consists of 13 residues. In germline, CDR1 is MNHEY, CDR2 SMNVEV (reference sequence). CDR3 sequence reads: CASRPQMGDEQYF.